This T cell receptor (beta chain) was obtained from a study of T cell changes during pregnancy in multiple sclerosis. This clone is a singleton in its sample. Sequencing was performed with immunoSEQ multiplex PCR; in TCRdb, only in-frame clones are kept and a portion is missing. Among more than 100,000 clones, 92% were seen once, and the ten largest hold roughly 0.93%. The sequencing used peripheral blood, collected after pregnancy. This receptor was identified in a female donor with multiple sclerosis, enrolled in a pregnancy study.

CDR3 sequence: CASSEMAGTEAFF. The CDR3 DNA is TGTGCCAGCAGTGAGATGGCAGGCACTGAAGCTTTCTTT. The chain couples TRBV6-1 to TRBJ1-1; unclear D gene. Germline values: CDR1 MNHNS, CDR2 SASEGT. Trimming removed 3 bases from V and 4 bases from J, with 9 bases in between. This CDR3 has 13 residues.